These T cell receptor beta chains were read from a single sample in a study of CD8+ T cells in alopecia areata. Sequenced by immunoSEQ multiplex PCR; TCRdb stores in-frame clones only, minus some. The data hold 200,000 to 250,000 clones, with around 66% observed a single time. The sample in question was CD4+ T cells sorted from blood, obtained at approximately week 45, from a patient treated with tofacitinib. The receptors stem from a human donor with alopecia areata. Both conserved end residues are part of each CDR3. Each record gives: clone size, J gene, V gene, D gene, CDR3 DNA, CDR3 protein. D genes are given only for firm matches. Size values are once, few and many counts, or a class for expanded clones, and some rows have none.

NA | TRBJ1-2 | TRBV5-6 | TRBD1 | TGTGCCAGCAGCTTGGTGGACAGGGAGAGCTATGGCTACACCTTC | CASSLVDRESYGYTF
NA | TRBJ2-1 | TRBV15 | NA | TGTGCCACCAGCAGAGATACGGTTATTAATGAGCAGTTCTTC | CATSRDTVINEQFF
NA | TRBJ2-2 | TRBV7-2 | NA | TGTGCCAGCAGCCCTAGGGCTGGGGCCGGGGAGCTGTTTTTT | CASSPRAGAGELFF
NA | TRBJ1-2 | TRBV6-5 | NA | TGTGCCAGCAGTTCGACAGGCCCTAACTATGGCTACACCTTC | CASSSTGPNYGYTF
NA | TRBJ2-1 | TRBV5-4 | TRBD1 | TGTGCCAGCAGCTTGTTCGCGGCAGGGGGAGCACGGGAGCAGTTCTTC | CASSLFAAGGAREQFF
NA | TRBJ1-4 | TRBV4-3 | NA | TGCGCCAGCAGCTTGGCGAGGGGCGGGAATAATGAAAAACTGTTTTTT | CASSLARGGNNEKLFF
NA | TRBJ2-5 | TRBV30 | NA | TGTGCCTGGATGGGGGGACGAGAGACCCAGTACTTC | CAWMGGRETQYF
NA | TRBJ1-1 | TRBV7-9 | NA | TGTGCCAGCAGCTCGACAGCCTTGAACACTGAAGCTTTCTTT | CASSSTALNTEAFF
NA | TRBJ2-5 | TRBV5-1 | NA | TGCGCCAGCAGCTTGAGTGACTTACAAGAGACCCAGTACTTC | CASSLSDLQETQYF
NA | TRBJ2-1 | TRBV5-6 | TRBD2 | TGTGCCAGCAGCTTGGCCCTACTAGCGGGGGGGCTTAGGCAGTTCTTC | CASSLALLAGGLRQFF
NA | TRBJ1-5 | TRBV15 | NA | TGTGCCACCAGCAGCACTCCGGGACGAAATCAGCCCCAGCATTTT | CATSSTPGRNQPQHF
NA | TRBJ2-3 | TRBV10-3 | TRBD1 | TGTGCCATCTCTCGGGACAGAGGATCGGATACGCAGTATTTT | CAISRDRGSDTQYF
once | TRBJ1-1 | TRBV7-8 | NA | TGTGCCAGCAGCTTGAGTGGGAACACTGAAGCTTTCTTT | CASSLSGNTEAFF
NA | TRBJ1-2 | TRBV4-2 | TRBD1 | TGTGCCAGCAGCCAAGGGGGACAGGCGAAATACTATGGCTACACCTTC | CASSQGGQAKYYGYTF
NA | TRBJ2-3 | TRBV5-1 | NA | TGCGCCACCATGGATGTTATCACAGATACGCAGTATTTT | CATMDVITDTQYF
few | TRBJ2-1 | TRBV2 | TRBD1 | TGTGCCAGCAGTATCCCCAGGGGGCGAAATGAGCAGTTCTTC | CASSIPRGRNEQFF
NA | TRBJ2-7 | TRBV5-1 | TRBD2 | TGCGCCAGCAGCTCACTAGCGGTCTACGAGCAGTACTTC | CASSSLAVYEQYF
NA | TRBJ2-1 | TRBV9 | NA | TGTGCCAGCAGCGAGCGGACGGTGGACATAAATGAGCAGTTCTTC | CASSERTVDINEQFF
NA | TRBJ2-1 | TRBV5-1 | NA | TGCGCCAGCAGATATGAATACAATGAGCAGTTCTTC | CASRYEYNEQFF
once | TRBJ1-6 | TRBV14 | NA | TGTGCCAGCAGCCAAGTGAGGTCACCCCTCCACTTT | CASSQVRSPLHF
NA | TRBJ2-1 | TRBV5-4 | TRBD2 | TGTGCCAGCAGCTTCCTGGCGGGGGGTTCTTATGAGCAGTTCTTC | CASSFLAGGSYEQFF
NA | TRBJ2-3 | TRBV7-2 | NA | TGTGCCAGCAGCTCGGTCACAGATACGCAGTATTTT | CASSSVTDTQYF
NA | TRBJ2-1 | TRBV10-2 | NA | TGCGCCAGCAGTGAGGCAGTCTCCTACAATGAGCAGTTCTTC | CASSEAVSYNEQFF
NA | TRBJ2-5 | TRBV7-7 | NA | TGTGCCAGCAGCTTAGGGAGGTTAGTCTCCCAAGAGACCCAGTACTTC | CASSLGRLVSQETQYF
NA | TRBJ2-1 | TRBV9 | TRBD2 | TGTGCCAGCAGCTTGACTAGCGGGGTCAATGAGCAGTTCTTC | CASSLTSGVNEQFF
NA | TRBJ2-4 | TRBV30 | NA | TGTGCCTGGAGTGGGGTCGTCAAAAACATTCAGTACTTC | CAWSGVVKNIQYF
NA | TRBJ2-7 | TRBV7-9 | TRBD1 | TGTGCCAGCAGCACGGGACAGGGGGCTGTGTACGAGCAGTACTTC | CASSTGQGAVYEQYF
NA | TRBJ2-3 | TRBV18 | TRBD2 | TGTGCCAGCTCACCCACTAGCGATCAGCATACGCAGTATTTT | CASSPTSDQHTQYF
NA | TRBJ1-6 | TRBV7-6 | NA | TGTGCCAGCAGCTTAGGCGCAGGGGATTCACTCCTCCACTTT | CASSLGAGDSLLHF
NA | TRBJ2-3 | TRBV7-9 | NA | TGTGCCAGCAGCTTAGCTAGGGAGATGAATTTT | CASSLAREMNF
NA | TRBJ2-6 | TRBV6-5 | TRBD1 | TGTGCCAGCAAACCCACGACAGGGCAAGGTGGCGTCCTGACTTTC | CASKPTTGQGGVLTF
NA | TRBJ2-7 | TRBV27 | TRBD1 | TGTGCCAGCAGTTACCTGGACAGGGTTGAGCAGTACTTC | CASSYLDRVEQYF
few | TRBJ2-7 | TRBV29-1 | NA | TGCAGCGTTGAATACCTACAGGGCGGTGAGCAGTACTTC | CSVEYLQGGEQYF
NA | TRBJ1-6 | TRBV30 | NA | TGTGCCTGGAGGGCCGAGAGCTCCTATAATTCACCCCTCCACTTT | CAWRAESSYNSPLHF
NA | TRBJ1-6 | TRBV4-3 | NA | TGCGCCAGCAGCCAGGGGGGAGGTAATTCACCCCTCCACTTT | CASSQGGGNSPLHF
once | TRBJ1-4 | TRBV27 | NA | TGTGCCAGCAGTTTACGGGGTGTGAATGAAAAACTGTTTTTT | CASSLRGVNEKLFF
once | TRBJ1-2 | TRBV9 | NA | TGTGCCAGCAGCGCGCGGCCTCCGGGTAGGTGGCTCGGGGACTATGGCTACACCTTC | CASSARPPGRWLGDYGYTF
NA | TRBJ2-6 | TRBV30 | TRBD1 | TGTGCCTGGGACAGGGCTGGGGCCAACGTCCTGACTTTC | CAWDRAGANVLTF
NA | TRBJ1-1 | TRBV6-1 | NA | TGTGCCAGCGATTCGATATTACATAGTGAAGCTTTCTTT | CASDSILHSEAFF
NA | TRBJ2-1 | TRBV9 | TRBD2 | TGTGCCAGCAACTTAGATTCGGCTAGCGGGGGGCCCGATGAGGATGAGCAGTTCTTC | CASNLDSASGGPDEDEQFF
NA | TRBJ1-5 | TRBV30 | TRBD1 | TGTGCCTGGAGTACTCAGGGGGTTCAGCCCCAGCATTTT | CAWSTQGVQPQHF
NA | TRBJ1-1 | TRBV7-9 | NA | TGTGCCAGCAGCTCCACATCGGGAGGGACTGAAGCTTTCTTT | CASSSTSGGTEAFF
NA | TRBJ2-2 | TRBV5-1 | TRBD1 | TGCGCCAGCAGCCGGGACAGGAATGCCGGGGAGCTGTTTTTT | CASSRDRNAGELFF
NA | TRBJ2-7 | TRBV20-1 | NA | TGCAGTGCTCGGGGGACCTACGAGCAGTACTTC | CSARGTYEQYF
NA | TRBJ2-7 | TRBV9 | TRBD2 | TGTGCCAGCAGCGTAGCGGCTAGCGGGGGCTACGAGCAGTACTTC | CASSVAASGGYEQYF
NA | TRBJ1-2 | TRBV5-1 | NA | TGCGCCAGCATTCTCGGTGGCTACACCTTC | CASILGGYTF